Listed here is a single T cell receptor beta chain. Since no conserved phenylalanine or tryptophan closes the CDR3, a read error is the likely cause. Because the CDR3's place on the DNA is in doubt, the DNA is left out and the CDR3 is given as listed by TCRdb. The data originate from a study of Tregs in tolerant kidney transplant recipients. Repertoires were generated with immunoSEQ multiplex PCR, while TCRdb's copy carries only in-frame clones and drops some. The sample yields hundreds of thousands of clones, around 81% seen once. The germline V gene encodes CDR1 MNHNS and CDR2 SASEGT. Inclusive of both ends, the CDR3 amounts to 11 amino acids. Unstimulated regulatory T cells (CD4+CD25+CD127-), CD4+CD25- non-regulatory cells, CD4 and CD8 cells were FACS-sorted from thawed PBMCs.

The TCR sequence derives from a human donor in good health. This chain links TRBV6-1 with TRBJ1-1; TRBD1 was called by the table and not checked on the DNA. What was sequenced was CD4+ T cells from blood. The CDR3 is CASSVGQGAFH.